This TCR beta chain was obtained from a study of blood T cell repertoires in COVID-19. Whole-study context: Sources were T cells, B-cell-depleted T cells, or PBMCs; the material itself was cDNA or gDNA.

The CDR3 runs 15 residues. The ends were cut back, 2 bases at V and 6 bases at J, with 17 bases in the middle. Germline V gene data show CDR1 as SGHVS and CDR2 as FNYEAQ. Original processing methods: Reference gene primer amplification yielded estimated nucleated cell counts. Profiling relied on immunoSEQ multiplex PCR, and the TCRdb table lists in-frame clones only, not all of them. V and J calls and clone size come straight from that table; D and trimming were deduced from the DNA. The table shows hundreds of thousands of clones, with about 86% occurring only once. The genes are TRBV7-6 and TRBJ2-7; D is unclear. The clonotype comes from a man aged 80 or over with acute or convalescent COVID-19. The sample comprised peripheral blood. CDR3 nucleotides: TGTGCCAGCAGCTTAACTCTCTTGCAGACGGGCGAGCAGTACTTC. Protein sequence: CASSLTLLQTGEQYF.